A selection of T cell receptor beta chains follows, all from one sample in a study of shared T cell receptors in the human thymus. Libraries were prepared by immunoSEQ multiplex PCR; TCRdb keeps only in-frame clonotypes and omits some of them. The sample records roughly 560,000 clones, approximately 80% being singletons. The same sample was also studied in work on human thymus T cells.

The sequenced sample consisted of thymocytes. These receptors all come from a boy under two years old with a congenital heart defect. CDR3s include the opening cysteine and the closing phenylalanine or tryptophan. The D gene is left open where the match is weak. Size is stated for part of the rows, as once, few or many counts, or as a class when the clone is expanded.

TRBV4-2	NA	TRBJ2-7	NA	TGTGCCAGCAGCCCCATCCCGGGGGGGGCAGGGGGTGAGCAGTACTTC	CASSPIPGGAGGEQYF
TRBV28	NA	TRBJ2-3	TRBD2	TGTGCCAGCAGTCCCCTCGCTAGCGGGAGTGGGGGGGATACGCAGTATTTT	CASSPLASGSGGDTQYF
TRBV15	once	TRBJ2-1	NA	TGTGCCACCAGCAGAGGCCAGGATGAGCAGTTCTTC	CATSRGQDEQFF
TRBV19	NA	TRBJ1-2	TRBD1	TGTGCCAGTAGTATAGGGGACAGGTCCCTCTATGGCTACACCTTC	CASSIGDRSLYGYTF
TRBV6-1	few	TRBJ1-5	NA	TGTGCCAGCAGTGAATTGGGGGGGTCGCAGCCCCAGCATTTT	CASSELGGSQPQHF
TRBV10-3	NA	TRBJ2-3	TRBD2	TGTGCCATCAGTGAGTTACGGCGGGAGGGCGGAGATACGCAGTATTTT	CAISELRREGGDTQYF
TRBV5-1	NA	TRBJ2-1	TRBD2	TGCGCCAGCAGCCGGGGACTAGCGGGAGGTTCCCCCTACAATGAGCAGTTCTTC	CASSRGLAGGSPYNEQFF
TRBV11-3	NA	TRBJ2-7	NA	TGTGCCAGCAGCTTAACAGGGCGTAGGTCATACTTC	CASSLTGRRSYF
TRBV14	NA	TRBJ2-1	TRBD2	TGTGCCAGCAGCCAAGATAGCGGGAACAGCTCCTACAATGAGCAGTTCTTC	CASSQDSGNSSYNEQFF
TRBV6-6	NA	TRBJ2-1	TRBD2	TGTGCCAGCACCTCGGGGGGGTACAATGAGCAGTTCTTC	CASTSGGYNEQFF
TRBV9	NA	TRBJ2-2	NA	TGTGCCAGCAGCGTAGCAGGGGGGATGGCCGGGGAGCTGTTTTTT	CASSVAGGMAGELFF
TRBV13	NA	TRBJ2-1	TRBD2	TGTGCCAGCAGCTTAGGGTTAGGCGGGAGGCCCTACAATGAGCAGTTCTTC	CASSLGLGGRPYNEQFF
TRBV28	NA	TRBJ2-7	NA	TGTGCCAGCAGTTTAGGAGGGGTCTCCTACGAGCAGTACTTC	CASSLGGVSYEQYF
TRBV2	NA	TRBJ1-6	NA	TGTGCCAGCAGCGTCAGGGGCTCCTATAATTCACCCCTCCACTTT	CASSVRGSYNSPLHF
TRBV27	NA	TRBJ2-7	TRBD2	TGTGCCAGCAGTTTCTGGGGCGGGAGGATGTACGAGCAGTACTTC	CASSFWGGRMYEQYF
TRBV4-1	NA	TRBJ2-2	TRBD2	TGCGCCAGCAGCCTAAAGGCACGGACTAGCGGGATGGGCGGGGAGCTGTTTTTT	CASSLKARTSGMGGELFF
TRBV27	NA	TRBJ1-5	TRBD1	TGTGCCAGCAGTCCATCCGGTCCTACCCCGGGACAGGGGGCTTGGCGCAATCAGCCCCAGCATTTT	CASSPSGPTPGQGAWRNQPQHF